Shown below are 30 T cell receptor beta chains from a single sample sequenced in a study of T cell responses to AZD1222 COVID-19 vaccine (dated by TCRdb to the early 2020s). The sample's time point label, in plain terms: about 28 days (+/-7) after the second vaccine dose. The method behind the library was the immunoSEQ multiplex PCR assay. Imported from immuneACCESS, the table was reduced by TCRdb to in-frame sequences with V and J called. These copies leave out some clones; in studies compared against another copy, an unresolved V gene accounts for under half, and the cause of the remainder is not known. This sample comprises around 120,000 clones, roughly nine tenths of them detected only once. The top ten constitute approximately 2.6% of the sample. Material: peripheral blood, obtained 28 days after the second AZD1222 dose. The receptors shown here come from an adult who received the AZD1222 COVID-19 vaccine.

The chain couples TRBV19 to TRBJ1-5; possibly TRBD1 for D (6 bases). There are 14 residues in the CDR3. Trimming took 9 bases from V and 4 from J, leaving 16 bases between them. In germline, CDR1 is LNHDA, CDR2 SQIVND (reference sequence). CDR3 DNA: TGTGCCAGCAGGCGGGCAGGGACAAATCAGCCCCAGCATTTT. Amino acid sequence: CASRRAGTNQPQHF.

The chain is built from TRBV5-4 and TRBJ1-1; D may be TRBD1 (5 bases). CDR3 length: 13 residues. CDR1 SGHNT and CDR2 YYREEE come from the germline V gene (reference sequence). With 6 bases removed from V and 3 bases from J, the gap between germline ends came to 12 bases. CDR3 sequence: CASTNDRHTEAFF. The CDR3 nucleotides are TGTGCCAGCACCAACGACAGACACACTGAAGCTTTCTTT.

Comments on this clone: Within the sample, other DNA sequences also encode this same CDR3. J is TRBJ1-1 and V is TRBV7-7, with D tentatively TRBD1 (5 bases). Trimming cost V 5 bases and J 0 bases, with 7 bases left between them. Germline assignment: CDR1 SSHAT and CDR2 FNYEAQ (reference sequence). The CDR3 contains 13 residues. CDR3 region: CASSLQVNTEAFF. In DNA, the CDR3 is TGTGCCAGCAGCCTACAGGTGAACACTGAAGCTTTCTTT.

The chain has TRBV10-3 and TRBJ2-3; unclear D gene. This CDR3 is built from 13 residues. Germline CDR1 is ENHRY and CDR2 is SYGVKD. V was pared by 4 bases and J by 1 base, with 6 bases between. The CDR3 is CAISGLGTDTQYF. The CDR3 DNA sequence: TGTGCCATCAGTGGACTGGGCACAGATACGCAGTATTTT.

The chain combines TRBV4-2 with TRBJ1-3; no clear D. The CDR3 runs 13 residues. Germline V gene data show CDR1 as LGHNA and CDR2 as YNFKEQ. V lost 2 bases to trimming and J lost 4 bases, with 6 bases between them. The DNA of the CDR3 is TGTGCCAGCAGCCAACCGCCCGGAAACACCATATATTTT. Residues: CASSQPPGNTIYF.

The V and J genes are TRBV27 and TRBJ2-7; either TRBD1 or TRBD2 may fit D (7 bases each). Deletions cut 7 bases from V and 8 bases from J, with 21 bases between. This CDR3 region has 14 residues. The germline V gene has CDR1 MNHEY and CDR2 SMNVEV (reference sequence). The CDR3 region is CASTTGGGGRKQYF. CDR3 bases: TGTGCCAGCACCACGGGGGGAGGGGGCAGAAAGCAGTACTTC.

The chain joins TRBV7-2 to TRBJ2-5; TRBD2 matches 8 bases. J gave up 5 bases and V 5 bases, and 7 bases lay outside the gene matches. Germline-derived CDR1 and CDR2 are SGHTA and FQGNSA. The CDR3 extends over 14 amino acids. CDR3 in amino acids: CASSPGGARETQYF. The CDR3 nucleotides read TGTGCCAGCAGCCCCGGGGGGGCCAGGGAGACCCAGTACTTC.

The chain links TRBV3-1 (or the pseudogene TRBV3-2) to TRBJ1-3; a possible D gene is TRBD1 (5 bases). Trimming stripped 2 bases from V and 7 bases from J, with 9 bases between. The CDR3 runs 13 residues. Per germline, CDR1 LGHDT and CDR2 YNNKEL (reference sequence). This chain's CDR3 is CASSQRWGNTIYF. DNA of the CDR3: TGTGCCAGCAGCCAAAGATGGGGGAACACCATATATTTT.

This clone was seen only once. V gene TRBV3-1 (or the pseudogene TRBV3-2) combines with J gene TRBJ1-1; no clear D gene. The V gene's germline CDR1 is LGHDT and CDR2 YNNKEL (reference sequence). V lost 7 bases and J lost 0, with 12 bases in between. This CDR3 comprises 14 residues. For the CDR3, the DNA is TGTGCCAGCACCAACGGGGTAATGAACACTGAAGCTTTCTTT. This gives the protein CASTNGVMNTEAFF.

CDR3 in amino acids: CASSRGTAQQRNQPQHF. The CDR3 DNA reads TGTGCCAGCTCACGAGGGACAGCCCAACAAAGAAATCAGCCCCAGCATTTT. This rearrangement joins TRBV18 to TRBJ1-5; 7 bases match TRBD1. Trimming took 4 bases from V and 4 from J; bases not matched to a gene: 13. Germline V gene sequence: CDR1 KGHSH, CDR2 LQKENI. This CDR3 comprises 17 residues.

This chain joins TRBV28 and TRBJ1-5; maybe TRBD1 (6 bases). V was clipped by 4 bases and J by 6 bases, with 19 bases between them. CDR3 size: 16 residues. Germline assignment: CDR1 MDHEN and CDR2 SYDVKM. The CDR3 sequence: CASSSPFDRLGQPQHF. DNA of the CDR3: TGTGCCAGCAGTTCCCCATTTGACAGGTTGGGTCAGCCCCAGCATTTT.

The chain is built from TRBV5-1 and TRBJ1-5; perhaps TRBD1 as D (5 bases). This CDR3 contains 15 residues. V dropped 0 bases and J dropped 3 bases, with 10 bases sitting between them. Looked up from germline, CDR1 is SGHRS and CDR2 is YFSETQ. The DNA for the CDR3 is TGCGCCAGCAGCTTGGGACAGATTCCCAATCAGCCCCAGCATTTT. It encodes CASSLGQIPNQPQHF.

This chain links TRBV25-1 with TRBJ2-7, with D unclear. Trimming took off 7 bases at V and 6 bases at J, with 16 bases between the two ends. This CDR3 has 13 residues. CDR1 MGHDK and CDR2 SYGVNS come from the germline V gene. The CDR3 spells CASTTDIMGEQYF. CDR3 in DNA: TGTGCCAGCACGACTGACATAATGGGCGAGCAGTACTTC.

This clone was observed a single time. This rearrangement joins TRBV12-3 or TRBV12-4 to TRBJ1-5; D is unresolved. V lost 3 bases to trimming and J lost 0 bases, with 3 bases between them. This CDR3 has 13 amino acids. The CDR3 protein is CASSLDSNQPQHF. CDR3 nucleotides: TGTGCCAGCAGTTTGGATAGCAATCAGCCCCAGCATTTT.

Written as DNA, the CDR3 is TGCGCCAGCAGCTTTTTTTCGGTGAAGGGGGACACTGAAGCTTTCTTT. Protein sequence: CASSFFSVKGDTEAFF. The gene calls are TRBV5-1 and TRBJ1-1; D may be TRBD1 (6 bases). Per germline, CDR1 SGHRS and CDR2 YFSETQ. CDR3 length: 16 residues. The ends were cut back, 2 bases at V and 3 bases at J, with 17 bases in the middle.

This clone was counted a single time. This chain uses TRBV27 with TRBJ2-7; D is unclear. Germline V gives CDR1 MNHEY, CDR2 SMNVEV (reference sequence). The V gene lost 4 bases and the J gene lost 3 bases, with 19 bases spanning the gap. The CDR3 totals 16 residues. In DNA, the CDR3 is TGTGCCAGCAGTTCCATACCAGGACGCTCTAACTACGAGCAGTACTTC. Amino acid sequence: CASSSIPGRSNYEQYF.

This clone came up a few times. J is TRBJ2-1 and V is TRBV6-2 or TRBV6-3; 8 bases match TRBD2. From germline, CDR1 is MNHEY and CDR2 SVGEGT. Trimming cost V 0 bases and J 4 bases; bases outside gene matches: 11. The CDR3 is made up of 18 amino acids. The CDR3 here is CASSYSRGSGALYNEQFF. CDR3 nucleotides: TGTGCCAGCAGTTACTCGAGGGGTAGCGGGGCTTTGTACAATGAGCAGTTCTTC.

This rearrangement joins TRBV7-8 to TRBJ2-6; D is ambiguous. Germline values: CDR1 SGHVS, CDR2 FQNEAQ. This CDR3 comprises 11 residues. The CDR3: CAPSGANVLTF. The CDR3 DNA follows: TGTGCTCCTTCTGGGGCCAACGTCCTGACTTTC.

The rearrangement links TRBV30 to TRBJ1-4, with unresolved D. This CDR3 comprises 17 residues. The germline V and J ends were trimmed by 4 bases and 0 bases, with 18 bases remaining between them. The germline gives CDR1 GTSNPN, CDR2 SVGIG (reference sequence). CDR3 region: CAWTNGVPGSTNEKLFF. The CDR3 DNA sequence: TGTGCCTGGACCAACGGGGTCCCGGGCTCAACTAATGAAAAACTGTTTTTT.

The V and J genes are TRBV7-9 and TRBJ2-2; D possibly corresponds to TRBD1 (5 bases). In germline, CDR1 is SEHNR, CDR2 FQNEAQ (reference sequence). The CDR3 is 17 amino acids. The V end lost 9 bases, the J end lost 0 bases, and 20 bases lay between the germline ends. CDR3 sequence: CASWGLTVPANTGELFF. The DNA of the CDR3 is TGTGCCAGTTGGGGCTTAACAGTGCCAGCGAACACCGGGGAGCTGTTTTTT.

This clone was counted a single time. The rearrangement uses TRBV3-1 (or the pseudogene TRBV3-2) and TRBJ1-2; the D is unclear. Trimming shortened V by 0 bases and J by 4 bases, and 12 bases separated the two germline ends. Germline values: CDR1 LGHDT, CDR2 YNNKEL (reference sequence). The CDR3 covers 15 residues. The CDR3 loop is CASSQDRRTTYGYTF. CDR3 bases: TGTGCCAGCAGCCAAGATAGAAGGACCACCTATGGCTACACCTTC.

The CDR3 DNA follows: TGTGCCAGCAGTAGAACGCAGGGAATCGGGGAAAAACTGTTTTTT. Its translation is CASSRTQGIGEKLFF. The rearrangement links TRBV6-5 to TRBJ1-4; D is possibly TRBD1 (5 bases). The CDR3 is 15 amino acids. The germline V gene has CDR1 MNHEY and CDR2 SVGAGI. Trimming pared 5 bases from V and 8 bases from J, leaving 18 bases between.

The rearrangement uses TRBV7-9 and TRBJ1-2; unclear D gene. The CDR3 length is 13 residues. Germline CDR1 and CDR2: SEHNR and FQNEAQ (reference sequence). V lost 4 bases to trimming and J lost 3 bases, with 9 bases between them. The CDR3 bases are TGTGCCAGCAGCTCAGAACGGGACTATGGCTACACCTTC. It specifies CASSSERDYGYTF.

The chain employs TRBV28 and TRBJ1-1, with D possibly TRBD1 on 5 matching bases. Germline CDR1 MDHEN, CDR2 SYDVKM. Trimming took off 6 bases at V and 6 bases at J, with 11 bases between the two ends. This CDR3 has 12 residues. CDR3 DNA sequence: TGTGCCAGCAGCCTCGGACACTCTGAAGCTTTCTTT. This gives the protein CASSLGHSEAFF.

J is TRBJ2-3 and V is TRBV5-1, with 8 bases matching TRBD1. The germline CDR1 and CDR2 sequences are SGHRS and YFSETQ. The CDR3 runs to 17 residues. V lost 0 bases and J lost 1; bases outside the gene matches: 7. Here the CDR3 reads CASSLDGQGRGTDTQYF. CDR3 DNA: TGCGCCAGCAGCTTGGACGGACAGGGTAGGGGCACAGATACGCAGTATTTT.

The V gene is TRBV3-1 (or the pseudogene TRBV3-2), the J gene TRBJ2-5; D is possibly TRBD2 (6 bases). This CDR3 has 14 residues. Germline V CDR1 and CDR2: LGHDT, YNNKEL (reference sequence). The V end was cut by 1 base, the J end by 5 bases, with 11 bases between. The CDR3 reads CASSQGVGGETQYF. For the CDR3, the DNA is TGTGCCAGCAGCCAAGGTGTAGGAGGGGAGACCCAGTACTTC.

The chain is built from TRBV5-1 and TRBJ1-1; D is unclear. This CDR3 is built from 15 residues. Germline V gene data show CDR1 as SGHRS and CDR2 as YFSETQ. V was cut by 0 bases and J by 1 base, with 10 bases left in between. This CDR3 reads CASSLVVSTNTEAFF. The CDR3 nucleotides read TGCGCCAGCAGCTTGGTGGTCAGCACGAACACTGAAGCTTTCTTT.

This clone was seen a handful of times. This chain connects TRBV24-1 to TRBJ1-2; 8 bases align to TRBD1. The V segment lost 4 bases and the J segment 8 bases; nucleotides outside the gene matches: 5. The CDR3 covers 13 residues. The V gene's germline CDR1 is KGHDR and CDR2 SFDVKD. CDR3 nucleotides: TGTGCCACCAGTGACGGGGACAGGAGAGGCTACACCTTC. It translates to CATSDGDRRGYTF.

The chain couples TRBV27 to TRBJ1-5; TRBD1 is a possible D gene (5 bases). Looked up from germline, CDR1 is MNHEY and CDR2 is SMNVEV (reference sequence). CDR3 length: 14 residues. With 6 bases removed from V and 6 bases from J, the gap between germline ends came to 15 bases. The CDR3 sequence: CASSFNPQGQPQHF. Here the CDR3 DNA reads TGTGCCAGCAGCTTTAACCCCCAGGGTCAGCCCCAGCATTTT.

This rearrangement joins TRBV14 to TRBJ1-5; no firm D call. The V end lost 0 bases, the J end lost 7 bases, and 7 bases lay between the germline ends. The germline CDR1 and CDR2 sequences are SGHDN and FVKESK. The CDR3 runs 13 residues. The CDR3 is CASSQDHRQPQHF. CDR3 in DNA: TGTGCCAGCAGCCAAGATCATCGCCAGCCCCAGCATTTT.